Listed below are T cell receptor beta chains from one sample, sequenced in a study of cytomegalovirus exposure and HLA in healthy donors. TCRdb keeps only in-frame clones here, not all; method: immunoSEQ multiplex PCR. The sample yields 150,000 to 200,000 clones, over 65% seen once. Sequenced input: PBMCs. All receptors derive from a man younger than 35 in good health and CMV-seropositive. Each CDR3 is given with its conserved first and last residue. D genes are given only for firm matches. Clone size is shown for a subset of rows, as once, few, many or a class of expanded clone.

J gene | clone size | D gene | V gene | CDR3 protein | CDR3 DNA
TRBJ2-5 | - | - | TRBV7-8 | CASSPEADEETQYF | TGTGCCAGCAGCCCTGAGGCAGATGAAGAGACCCAGTACTTC
TRBJ2-5 | - | TRBD1 | TRBV6-1 | CASSTTGGWETQYF | TGTGCCAGCAGTACTACAGGGGGCTGGGAGACCCAGTACTTC
TRBJ2-1 | many | - | TRBV6-1 | CASSESRVSGNNEQFF | TGTGCCAGCAGTGAAAGTCGGGTTAGCGGCAACAATGAGCAGTTCTTC
TRBJ2-1 | - | TRBD2 | TRBV19 | CASKEGLLAGADSYNEQFF | TGTGCCAGTAAAGAGGGTCTGCTAGCGGGGGCCGACTCCTACAATGAGCAGTTCTTC
TRBJ1-1 | few | - | TRBV2 | CASSTDRRYTEAFF | TGTGCCAGCAGTACCGACAGGCGGTACACTGAAGCTTTCTTT
TRBJ2-2 | - | TRBD2 | TRBV4-1 | CASSQGGRDTGELFF | TGCGCCAGCAGCCAAGGCGGGAGGGATACCGGGGAGCTGTTTTTT
TRBJ1-4 | - | TRBD1 | TRBV6-1 | CASSDGDRGNEKLFF | TGTGCCAGCAGTGACGGTGACAGGGGTAATGAAAAACTGTTTTTT
TRBJ2-2 | - | TRBD2 | TRBV13 | CASSLGLAGELGGELFF | TGTGCCAGCAGCTTAGGGCTAGCGGGAGAGCTCGGCGGGGAGCTGTTTTTT
TRBJ2-3 | - | - | TRBV2 | CASRDNGDTQYF | TGTGCCAGCAGGGACAACGGGGATACGCAGTATTTT
TRBJ1-1 | - | TRBD1 | TRBV19 | CASRRTGANSEAFF | TGTGCCAGTAGACGGACAGGGGCGAACTCTGAAGCTTTCTTT
TRBJ1-1 | - | - | TRBV4-1 | CASSQATLNTEAFF | TGCGCCAGCAGCCAAGCAACACTGAACACTGAAGCTTTCTTT
TRBJ2-1 | - | TRBD1 | TRBV6-6 | CASRYPGQHGNEQFF | TGTGCCAGCAGATACCCGGGACAGCACGGGAATGAGCAGTTCTTC
TRBJ2-5 | - | TRBD1 | TRBV15 | CATSRGTGDRETQYF | TGTGCCACCAGCAGGGGGACAGGGGACAGGGAGACCCAGTACTTC
TRBJ1-4 | - | TRBD1 | TRBV7-9 | CASSGVDRVIEKLFF | TGTGCCAGCAGCGGAGTGGACAGGGTAATTGAAAAACTGTTTTTT
TRBJ1-1 | - | - | TRBV5-1 | CASSHGGDTEAFF | TGCGCCAGCAGCCATGGGGGGGACACTGAAGCTTTCTTT
TRBJ1-2 | - | TRBD1 | TRBV28 | CASIPGTGSAMNYGYTF | TGTGCCAGCATCCCCGGGACAGGGTCGGCAATGAACTATGGCTACACCTTC
TRBJ2-5 | - | - | TRBV29-1 | CSVRKMEETQYF | TGCAGCGTCCGAAAAATGGAGGAGACCCAGTACTTC
TRBJ1-5 | - | TRBD1 | TRBV7-8 | CASRSGQGRGQPQHF | TGTGCCAGCAGGTCTGGACAGGGTCGAGGTCAGCCCCAGCATTTT
TRBJ1-4 | few | TRBD1 | TRBV4-2 | CASSQGDRPEKLFF | TGTGCCAGCAGCCAAGGGGACAGGCCTGAAAAACTGTTTTTT
TRBJ2-3 | - | TRBD2 | TRBV4-1 | CASSHPVSGLGTDTQYF | TGCGCCAGCAGCCACCCCGTTAGCGGGTTGGGCACAGATACGCAGTATTTT
TRBJ1-5 | - | - | TRBV10-2 | CASRRATREPQHF | TGCGCCAGCAGGAGGGCCACAAGAGAGCCCCAGCATTTT
TRBJ1-5 | - | - | TRBV6-1 | CATHGGGAYQPQHF | TGTGCCACCCACGGGGGGGGCGCTTATCAGCCCCAGCATTTT
TRBJ2-1 | - | - | TRBV5-3 | CARSLVDGRVNEQFF | TGTGCCAGAAGCTTGGTTGACGGCAGGGTCAATGAGCAGTTCTTC
TRBJ1-3 | few | - | TRBV2 | CASSLQDIAGNTIYF | TGTGCCAGCAGCCTACAGGACATTGCTGGAAACACCATATATTTT
TRBJ1-2 | few | - | TRBV28 | CASSSGDGYTF | TGTGCCAGCAGTTCGGGTGATGGCTACACCTTC
TRBJ2-3 | - | TRBD2 | TRBV28 | CASSTRHGLAGRSTDTQYF | TGTGCCAGCAGTACTCGCCACGGACTAGCGGGGAGAAGCACAGATACGCAGTATTTT
TRBJ1-2 | few | - | TRBV7-9 | CASSELSMNYGYTF | TGTGCCAGCAGCGAACTCTCTATGAACTATGGCTACACCTTC
TRBJ1-4 | - | - | TRBV5-4 | CASSLDPVNEKLFF | TGTGCCAGCAGCTTGGATCCGGTAAATGAAAAACTGTTTTTT
TRBJ1-1 | - | - | TRBV7-9 | CASSLSGGTEAFF | TGTGCCAGCAGCCTCTCCGGAGGGACTGAAGCTTTCTTT
TRBJ2-1 | - | TRBD2 | TRBV9 | CASSVSPSGDNEQFF | TGTGCCAGCAGCGTATCGCCTAGCGGTGACAATGAGCAGTTCTTC
TRBJ1-1 | - | TRBD1 | TRBV10-2 | CASSGPRDSTGGRTEAFF | TGCGCCAGCAGTGGCCCCCGGGACAGCACAGGGGGTAGAACTGAAGCTTTCTTT
TRBJ1-1 | - | TRBD1 | TRBV19 | CASSQRGRGNTEAFF | TGTGCCAGTAGCCAGAGGGGGCGGGGGAACACTGAAGCTTTCTTT
TRBJ1-5 | once | - | TRBV18 | CASSPLKGGQPQHF | TGTGCCAGCTCACCACTTAAGGGGGGGCAGCCCCAGCATTTT
TRBJ1-1 | - | TRBD1 | TRBV30 | CAWTDLRDRGREAFF | TGTGCCTGGACGGACCTCCGGGACAGGGGAAGAGAAGCTTTCTTT
TRBJ1-1 | - | - | TRBV28 | CASSLGGGMRNTEAFF | TGTGCCAGCAGTTTAGGTGGGGGGATGCGGAACACTGAAGCTTTCTTT
TRBJ2-1 | - | - | TRBV2 | CASSGNNEQFF | TGTGCCAGCAGCGGGAACAATGAGCAGTTCTTC
TRBJ1-1 | few | - | TRBV5-6 | CASSLLGLNTEAFF | TGTGCCAGCAGCTTGTTGGGGCTGAACACTGAAGCTTTCTTT
TRBJ1-2 | - | TRBD1 | TRBV7-8 | CASSLVGQGRANSYTF | TGTGCCAGCAGCCTTGTAGGACAGGGTAGGGCAAATAGCTACACCTTC
TRBJ1-5 | - | - | TRBV28 | CASSPYTGSQPQHF | TGTGCCAGCAGTCCGTATACAGGGAGTCAGCCCCAGCATTTT